These T cell receptor beta chains were read from a single sample in a study of T cells in Graves' hyperthyroidism and ophthalmopathy. TCRdb ran MiXCR on the multiplex PCR reads and lists one entry per CDR3 protein. In the table there are 310,000 or so distinct CDR3 sequences, around 15% of which are singletons. Source material: blood. The receptors come from a woman in her sixties or seventies with Graves' ophthalmopathy. Both conserved end residues are part of each CDR3. The D gene is left open where the match is weak. Rows may omit the clone size; those that give it use once, few, many or a size class.

>TRBV20-1|TRBJ1-5|many|TRBD1
CSARGQGEQPQHF
TGCAGTGCTAGGGGACAGGGGGAGCAGCCCCAGCATTTT
>TRBV12-3/TRBV12-4|TRBJ1-4|many|NA
CASRHREANEKLFF
TGTGCCAGCAGACACAGAGAAGCTAATGAAAAACTGTTTTTT
>TRBV6-5|TRBJ1-1|few|TRBD1
CASSYSNRGDTEAFF
TGTGCCAGCAGTTACTCGAACAGGGGAGACACTGAAGCTTTCTTT
>TRBV5-1|TRBJ1-3|NA|TRBD1
CASSLRQGEDTIYF
TGCGCCAGCAGCTTGAGACAGGGCGAAGACACCATATATTTT
>TRBV6-1|TRBJ2-1|many|TRBD2
CASSEVWLAGADNEQFF
TGTGCCAGCAGTGAAGTTTGGCTAGCGGGAGCGGACAATGAGCAGTTCTTC
>TRBV3-1|TRBJ2-1|NA|TRBD2
CASTRSSRLAGRNEQFF
TGTGCCAGCACCAGGTCAAGCCGACTAGCGGGGCGCAATGAGCAGTTCTTC
>TRBV6-2/TRBV6-3|TRBJ1-1|many|NA
CASRLSVNTEAFF
TGTGCCAGCAGGCTGAGTGTGAACACTGAAGCTTTCTTT
>TRBV24-1|TRBJ2-3|few|TRBD2
CATSEGGRPPDTQYF
TGTGCCACCAGTGAGGGCGGGAGGCCTCCAGATACGCAGTATTTT
>TRBV4-1|TRBJ2-7|few|NA
CASSQGTIYEQYF
TGCGCCAGCAGCCAAGGGACTATCTACGAGCAGTACTTC
>TRBV28|TRBJ2-3|many|TRBD2
CASSLGSGSPTDTQYF
TGTGCCAGCAGTTTGGGCAGCGGGAGCCCCACAGATACGCAGTATTTT
>TRBV7-9|TRBJ1-4|many|TRBD1
CASSLPGTGLGKLFF
TGTGCCAGCAGCTTGCCCGGGACAGGGCTTGGAAAACTGTTTTTT
>TRBV7-6|TRBJ2-1|few|NA
CASSLIRDNEQFF
TGTGCCAGCAGCTTAATTCGTGACAATGAGCAGTTCTTC
>TRBV6-1|TRBJ2-1|many|NA
CASSGQMIYNEQFF
TGTGCCAGCAGTGGACAGATGATCTACAATGAGCAGTTCTTC
>TRBV4-1|TRBJ2-1|NA|NA
CASSQVAGSAGEQFF
TGCGCCAGCAGCCAAGTAGCAGGGTCAGCTGGGGAGCAGTTCTTC
>TRBV20-1|TRBJ2-7|many|TRBD1
CSAPSGTGRYEQYF
TGCAGTGCACCCTCCGGGACAGGGAGGTACGAGCAGTACTTC
>TRBV7-9|TRBJ2-7|many|NA
CASSPRGFTEQYF
TGTGCCAGCAGCCCCCGGGGTTTTACCGAGCAGTACTTC
>TRBV20-1|TRBJ2-7|many|TRBD1
CSASRQGANEQYF
TGCAGTGCATCCAGACAGGGGGCAAACGAGCAGTACTTC
>TRBV11-2|TRBJ1-6|NA|NA
CASSLDSIFAYNSPLHF
TGTGCCAGCAGCTTAGACTCGATTTTCGCCTATAATTCACCCCTCCACTTT
>TRBV28|TRBJ2-7|many|NA
CASSLRPGEQYF
TGTGCCAGCAGTTTACGGCCGGGGGAGCAGTACTTC
>TRBV2|TRBJ1-4|many|NA
CASREGQRSTNEKLFF
TGTGCCAGCAGGGAAGGACAGCGATCAACTAATGAAAAACTGTTTTTT
>TRBV5-1|TRBJ2-5|few|TRBD2
CASSQGTGGTTQYF
TGCGCCAGCAGCCAAGGGACGGGGGGGACGACCCAGTACTTC
>TRBV12-3/TRBV12-4|TRBJ1-1|many|NA
CASSKVAGDTEAFF
TGTGCCAGCAGCAAGGTCGCAGGGGACACTGAAGCTTTCTTT
>TRBV11-2|TRBJ1-5|many|NA
CASSLGLSGNNQPQHF
TGTGCCAGCAGCTTAGGTTTATCGGGAAATAATCAGCCCCAGCATTTT
>TRBV25-1|TRBJ1-1|many|NA
CASSGGVPGTEAFF
TGTGCCAGCAGTGGAGGAGTGCCGGGCACTGAAGCTTTCTTT
>TRBV5-1|TRBJ1-1|many|NA
CASSATSGGKTEAFF
TGCGCCAGCAGCGCCACCTCGGGGGGGAAGACTGAAGCTTTCTTT
>TRBV6-2/TRBV6-3|TRBJ2-7|many|TRBD1
CASSYLGQGRPYEQYF
TGTGCCAGCAGTTACCTCGGACAGGGGAGACCTTACGAGCAGTACTTC
>TRBV18|TRBJ2-5|NA|NA
CASSIGSYGKETQYF
TGTGCCAGCTCGATCGGCTCGTACGGCAAAGAGACCCAGTACTTC
>TRBV6-2/TRBV6-3|TRBJ1-2|many|NA
CASGTAIGGYTF
TGTGCCAGTGGAACAGCCATTGGTGGCTACACCTTC
>TRBV5-1|TRBJ2-3|many|NA
CASSTGQQQGTDTQYF
TGCGCCAGCAGCACAGGACAGCAACAGGGCACAGATACGCAGTATTTT
>TRBV19|TRBJ1-1|many|NA
CASSPVSSSTEAFF
TGTGCCAGTAGTCCAGTGAGCTCCTCCACTGAAGCTTTCTTT
>TRBV18|TRBJ2-7|NA|TRBD1
CASSPDRGPLYEQYF
TGTGCCAGCTCACCAGACAGGGGTCCCCTCTACGAGCAGTACTTC
>TRBV7-2|TRBJ2-7|few|TRBD2
CASSWTSDDEQYF
TGTGCCAGCAGCTGGACTAGCGACGACGAGCAGTACTTC
>TRBV10-3|TRBJ1-1|NA|NA
CAISESGSTEAFF
TGTGCCATCAGTGAGTCGGGCAGCACTGAAGCTTTCTTT
>TRBV6-1|TRBJ1-5|many|NA
CASSEALGRMGNQPQHF
TGTGCCAGCAGTGAAGCGCTTGGCAGGATGGGCAATCAGCCCCAGCATTTT
>TRBV6-1|TRBJ1-1|few|NA
CASSREKTGNEAFF
TGTGCCAGCAGCCGCGAAAAGACTGGAAATGAAGCTTTCTTT
>TRBV24-1|TRBJ2-2|NA|TRBD1
CATRRGQGFTGELFF
TGTGCCACCCGGCGGGGACAGGGGTTCACCGGGGAGCTGTTTTTT
>TRBV29-1|TRBJ2-3|many|NA
CSVVGGATSTDTQYF
TGCAGCGTTGTAGGCGGGGCAACTAGCACAGATACGCAGTATTTT
>TRBV20-1|TRBJ2-7|NA|NA
CSATPGDREAYEQYF
TGCAGTGCTACGCCAGGTGACAGGGAGGCCTACGAGCAGTACTTC
>TRBV6-1|TRBJ2-2|many|NA
CASSGDISYTGELFF
TGTGCCAGCAGTGGGGACATTTCGTACACCGGGGAGCTGTTTTTT
>TRBV7-7|TRBJ2-5|many|TRBD2
CASSLGTQLAGARETQYF
TGTGCTAGCAGCTTAGGCACCCAACTAGCGGGGGCAAGAGAGACCCAGTACTTC
>TRBV29-1|TRBJ2-1|NA|NA
CSVLRMYNEQFF
TGCAGCGTGCTCCGGATGTACAATGAGCAGTTCTTC
>TRBV19|TRBJ2-3|few|NA
CASSGAGTDTQYF
TGTGCCAGTAGTGGGGCAGGCACAGATACGCAGTATTTT
>TRBV5-1|TRBJ2-2|many|TRBD2
CASSPRNMGLPSNTGELFF
TGCGCCAGCAGCCCACGGAACATGGGACTACCCTCGAACACCGGGGAGCTGTTTTTT
>TRBV18|TRBJ1-2|few|NA
CASSGGTNYGYTF
TGTGCCAGCTCCGGGGGGACTAACTATGGCTACACCTTC